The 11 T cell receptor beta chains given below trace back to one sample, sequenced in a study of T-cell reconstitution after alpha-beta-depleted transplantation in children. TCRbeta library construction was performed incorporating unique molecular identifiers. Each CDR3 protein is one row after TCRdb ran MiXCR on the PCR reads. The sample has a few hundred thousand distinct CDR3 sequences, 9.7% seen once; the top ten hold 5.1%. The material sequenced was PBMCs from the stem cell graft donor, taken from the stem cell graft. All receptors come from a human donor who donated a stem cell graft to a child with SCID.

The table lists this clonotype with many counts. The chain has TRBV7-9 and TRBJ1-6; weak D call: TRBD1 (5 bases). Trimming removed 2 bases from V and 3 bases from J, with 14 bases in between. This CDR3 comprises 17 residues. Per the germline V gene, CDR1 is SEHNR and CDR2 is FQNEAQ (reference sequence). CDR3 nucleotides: TGTGCCAGCAGCTTAAGGGGATCGGGAATCTATAATTCACCCCTCCACTTT. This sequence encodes CASSLRGSGIYNSPLHF.

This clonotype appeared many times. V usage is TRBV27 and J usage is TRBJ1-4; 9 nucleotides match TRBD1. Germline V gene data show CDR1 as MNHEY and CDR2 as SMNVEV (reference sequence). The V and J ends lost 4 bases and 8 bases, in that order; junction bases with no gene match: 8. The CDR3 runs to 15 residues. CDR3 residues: CASSSLGTGQEKLFF. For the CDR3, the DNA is TGTGCCAGCAGTTCTCTCGGGACAGGGCAGGAAAAACTGTTTTTT.

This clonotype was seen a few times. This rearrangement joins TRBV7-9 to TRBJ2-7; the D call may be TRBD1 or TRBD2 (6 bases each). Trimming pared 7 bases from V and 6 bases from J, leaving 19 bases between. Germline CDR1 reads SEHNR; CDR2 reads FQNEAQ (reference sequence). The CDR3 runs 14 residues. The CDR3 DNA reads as TGTGCCAGCACCCAACTTACGGGGGCGGGCGAGCAGTACTTC. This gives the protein CASTQLTGAGEQYF.

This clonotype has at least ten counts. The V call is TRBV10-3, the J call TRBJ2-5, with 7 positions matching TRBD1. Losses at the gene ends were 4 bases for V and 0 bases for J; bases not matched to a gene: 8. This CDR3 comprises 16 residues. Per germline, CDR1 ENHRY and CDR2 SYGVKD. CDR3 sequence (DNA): TGTGCCATCAGTGTCCGAGGACAGGCGTACCAAGAGACCCAGTACTTC. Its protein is CAISVRGQAYQETQYF.

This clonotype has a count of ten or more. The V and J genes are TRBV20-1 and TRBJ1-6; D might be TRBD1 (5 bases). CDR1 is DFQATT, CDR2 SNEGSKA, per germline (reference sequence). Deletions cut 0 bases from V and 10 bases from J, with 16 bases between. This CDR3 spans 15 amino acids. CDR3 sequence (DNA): TGCAGTGCTAGAGACCCCTTTAGGGGCGACTCACCCCTCCACTTT. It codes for CSARDPFRGDSPLHF.

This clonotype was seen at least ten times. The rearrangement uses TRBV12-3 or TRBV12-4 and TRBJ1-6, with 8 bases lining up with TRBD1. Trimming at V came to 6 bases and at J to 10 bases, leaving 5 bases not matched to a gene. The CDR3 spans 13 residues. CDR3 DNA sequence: TGTGCCAGCAGGCGGACAGGGCCCTCACCCCTCCACTTT. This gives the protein CASRRTGPSPLHF.

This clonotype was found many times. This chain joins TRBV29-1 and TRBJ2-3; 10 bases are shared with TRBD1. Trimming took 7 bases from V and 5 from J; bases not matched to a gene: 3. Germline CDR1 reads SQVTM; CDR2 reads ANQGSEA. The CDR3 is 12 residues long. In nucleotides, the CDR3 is TGCAGCGCCGGGACAGGGGTAGATACGCAGTATTTT. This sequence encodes CSAGTGVDTQYF.

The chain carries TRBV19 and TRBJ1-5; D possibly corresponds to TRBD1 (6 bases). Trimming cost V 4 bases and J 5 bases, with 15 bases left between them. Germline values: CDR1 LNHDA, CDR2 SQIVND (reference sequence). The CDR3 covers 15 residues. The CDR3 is CASSTGVGGDQPQHF. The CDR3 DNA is TGTGCCAGTAGTACCGGTGTGGGGGGCGATCAGCCCCAGCATTTT.

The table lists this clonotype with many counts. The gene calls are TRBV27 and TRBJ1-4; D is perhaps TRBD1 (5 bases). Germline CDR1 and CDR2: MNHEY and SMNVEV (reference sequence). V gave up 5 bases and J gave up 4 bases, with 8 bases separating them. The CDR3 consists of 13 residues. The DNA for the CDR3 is TGTGCCAGCAGTGCCCAGGGTAATGAAAAACTGTTTTTT. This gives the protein CASSAQGNEKLFF.

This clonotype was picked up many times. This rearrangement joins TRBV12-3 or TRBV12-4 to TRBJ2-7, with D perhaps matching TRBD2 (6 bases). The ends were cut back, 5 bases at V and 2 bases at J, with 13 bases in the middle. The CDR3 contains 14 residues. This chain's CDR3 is CASSHSGVPYEQYF. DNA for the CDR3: TGTGCCAGCAGTCACTCGGGGGTCCCCTACGAGCAGTACTTC.

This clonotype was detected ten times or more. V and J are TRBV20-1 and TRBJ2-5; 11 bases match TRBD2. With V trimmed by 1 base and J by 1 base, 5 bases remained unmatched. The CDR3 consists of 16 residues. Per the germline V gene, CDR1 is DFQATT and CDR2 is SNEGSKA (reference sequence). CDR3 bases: TGCAGTGCTAGAGCGACTAGCGGGGACCCCCAAGAGACCCAGTACTTC. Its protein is CSARATSGDPQETQYF.